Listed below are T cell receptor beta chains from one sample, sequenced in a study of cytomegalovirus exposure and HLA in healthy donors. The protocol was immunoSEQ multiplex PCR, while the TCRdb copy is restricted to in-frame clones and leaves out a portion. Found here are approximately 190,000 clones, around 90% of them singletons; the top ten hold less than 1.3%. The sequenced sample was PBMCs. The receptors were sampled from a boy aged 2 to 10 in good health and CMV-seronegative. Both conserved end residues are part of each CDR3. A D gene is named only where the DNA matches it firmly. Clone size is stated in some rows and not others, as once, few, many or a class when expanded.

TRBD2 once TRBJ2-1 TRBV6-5 TGTGCCAGCAGTGCTATAGCGGGAGCCTACAATGAGCAGTTCTTC CASSAIAGAYNEQFF
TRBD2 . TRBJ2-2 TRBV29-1 TGCAGCGTTGGGTCTCCGGCGGGAGATGTCACCGGGGAGCTGTTTTTT CSVGSPAGDVTGELFF
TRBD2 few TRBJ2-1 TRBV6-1 TGTGCCAGCACCCAGGGGACGGGAGGGCCGATTCTGCAGTTCTTC CASTQGTGGPILQFF
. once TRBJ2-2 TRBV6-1 TGTGCCAGCAACCCCCGGTCGGGTCACACCGGGGAGCTGTTTTTT CASNPRSGHTGELFF
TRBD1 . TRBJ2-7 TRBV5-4 TGTGCCAGCAGCTCTGAACCCGGGACAGGGGGCTCCTACGAGCAGTACTTC CASSSEPGTGGSYEQYF
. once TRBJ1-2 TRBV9 TGTGCCAGCAGTATACCCGGGACAAATGGCTACACCTTC CASSIPGTNGYTF
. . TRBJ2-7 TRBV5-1 TGCGCCAGTAGGCCACAGGCTCTCAGCTCCTACGAGCAGTACTTC CASRPQALSSYEQYF
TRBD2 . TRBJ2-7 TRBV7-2 TGTGCCAGCAGCTTATCCGGGACTAGCGGGAGGATTTTGGGCTACGAGCAGTACTTC CASSLSGTSGRILGYEQYF
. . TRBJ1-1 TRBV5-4 TGTGCCAGCAGCCCAGAAGGGTCGGGGTTTTTGTCTGAAGCTTTCTTT CASSPEGSGFLSEAFF
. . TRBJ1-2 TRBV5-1 TGCGCCAGCAGCTTGGACACGCCAAACTATGGCTACACCTTC CASSLDTPNYGYTF
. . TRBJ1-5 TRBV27 TGTGCCAGCAGTTTATTCGGACAGAATCAGCCCCAGCATTTT CASSLFGQNQPQHF
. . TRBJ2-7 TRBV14 TGTGCCAGCAGCCAAGTGGCCGAGCAGTACTTC CASSQVAEQYF
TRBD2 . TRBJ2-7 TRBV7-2 TGTGCCAGCAGGACCCCACTAGCGGCAACCTACGAGCAGTACTTC CASRTPLAATYEQYF
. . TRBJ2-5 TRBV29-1 TGCAGCGTTAAGGGGGGAGGGCCCTCGGGGACCCAGTACTTC CSVKGGGPSGTQYF
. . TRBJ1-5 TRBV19 TGTGCCAGTAGTATACAGAACGGGCAGGGAGGTCAGCCCCAGCATTTT CASSIQNGQGGQPQHF
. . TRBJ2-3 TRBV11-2 TGTGCCAGCAGCCCAAATTCAGGGTTAGTAACAGATACGCAGTATTTT CASSPNSGLVTDTQYF
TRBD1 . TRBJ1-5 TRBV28 TGTGCCAGCAGCCTAGGACAGGGGACGATTCAGCCCCAGCATTTT CASSLGQGTIQPQHF
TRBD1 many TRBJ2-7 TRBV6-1 TGTGCCAGCGGGACAGGCCGAACCTACGAGCAGTACTTC CASGTGRTYEQYF
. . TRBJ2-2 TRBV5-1 TGCGCCAGCAGCCAGACTTTCCAAGGGGAGCTGTTTTTT CASSQTFQGELFF
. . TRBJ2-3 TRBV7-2 TGTGCCAGCAACCCGGGAATAGGAGATACGCAGTATTTT CASNPGIGDTQYF
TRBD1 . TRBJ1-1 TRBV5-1 TGCGCCAGCAGCTCGACAGGGATGGACACTGAAGCTTTCTTT CASSSTGMDTEAFF
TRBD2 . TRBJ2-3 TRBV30 TGTGCCTGGTTAGCGGGGGGGCTTGGGAATACGCAGTATTTT CAWLAGGLGNTQYF
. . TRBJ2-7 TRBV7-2 TGTGCCAGCAGCTTACGGGGGTCCCTTAGTTACGAGCAGTACTTC CASSLRGSLSYEQYF
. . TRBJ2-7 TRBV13 TGTGCCAGCAGCCAATTGGAGGGCCTCGGGGGGCCCTACGAGCAGTACTTC CASSQLEGLGGPYEQYF
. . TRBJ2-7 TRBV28 TGTGCCAGCAGTTTTGACAGAGAGGGGGGGAATATCTACGAGCAGTACTTC CASSFDREGGNIYEQYF
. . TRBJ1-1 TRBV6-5 TGTGCCAGCAGTGAATTAAGGGGCACTGAAGCTTTCTTT CASSELRGTEAFF
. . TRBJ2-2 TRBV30 TGTGCCTGGAGCGAATCATCAGCCGGGGAGCTGTTTTTT CAWSESSAGELFF
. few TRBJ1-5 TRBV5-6 TGTGCCAGCAGCGCCGCCAGGGATCAGCCCCAGCATTTT CASSAARDQPQHF
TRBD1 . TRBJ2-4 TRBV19 TGTGCCAGTAGTTTCTTGGACAGGGGAGCCAAAAACATTCAGTACTTC CASSFLDRGAKNIQYF
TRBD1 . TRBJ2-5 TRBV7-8 TGTGCCAGCAGCACTTCGAGACAGGGAAGGGTCCAAGAGACCCAGTACTTC CASSTSRQGRVQETQYF
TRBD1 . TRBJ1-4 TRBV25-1 TGTGCCAGCGCCGAGTGGTCGGGACAGGGAAACGAAAAACTGTTTTTT CASAEWSGQGNEKLFF
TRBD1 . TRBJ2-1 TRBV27 TGTGCCAGCAGTCCCTGGGACAGTCGTAATGAGCAGTTCTTC CASSPWDSRNEQFF
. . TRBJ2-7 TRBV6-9 TGTGCCAGCAGTTTCACGGGGTCTTACGAGCAGTACTTC CASSFTGSYEQYF
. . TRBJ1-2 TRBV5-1 TGCGCCAGCAGCGTGGACACCGACTATGGCTACACCTTC CASSVDTDYGYTF
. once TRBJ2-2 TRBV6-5 TGTGCCAGCAGTTACATTATCGGCGGGGAGCTGTTTTTT CASSYIIGGELFF
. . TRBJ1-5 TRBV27 TGTGCCAGCGCCCCTAGGGGCAGGGCCCAGCCCCAGCATTTT CASAPRGRAQPQHF
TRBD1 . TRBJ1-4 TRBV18 TGTGCCAGCTCACCGAAATCCGGACAGGCGAACAATGAAAAACTGTTTTTT CASSPKSGQANNEKLFF
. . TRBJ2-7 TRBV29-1 TGCAGCGTATTTAAGGGTGGGAGCTCCTACGAGCAGTACTTC CSVFKGGSSYEQYF
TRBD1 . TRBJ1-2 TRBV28 TGTGCCAGCAGTCTGGACAGGGTACCCCCCTATGGCTACACCTTC CASSLDRVPPYGYTF
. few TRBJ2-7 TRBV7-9 TGTGCCAGCAGTTATCCGGGAGTCGCTTACGAGCAGTACTTC CASSYPGVAYEQYF
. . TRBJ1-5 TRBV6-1 TGTGCCAGCAGGGCAGGGGCCCTCAATCAGCCCCAGCATTTT CASRAGALNQPQHF
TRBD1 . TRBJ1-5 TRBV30 TGTGCCTGGAGTGGGACAGGGGGTAACAATCAGCCCCAGCATTTT CAWSGTGGNNQPQHF
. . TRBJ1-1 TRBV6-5 TGTGCCAGCCAGGGATTCACTCTGAACACTGAAGCTTTCTTT CASQGFTLNTEAFF
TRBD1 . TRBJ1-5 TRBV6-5 TGTGCCAGCAGTCGAGACAGGGCCAGCAATCAGCCCCAGCATTTT CASSRDRASNQPQHF
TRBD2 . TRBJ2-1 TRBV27 TGTGCCAGCAGTTTTAGCGGGGGATACAATGAGCAGTTCTTC CASSFSGGYNEQFF
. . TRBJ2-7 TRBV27 TGTGCCAGCAGTTTAACGGGGGGCGCCTACGAGCAGTACTTC CASSLTGGAYEQYF
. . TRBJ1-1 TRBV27 TGTGCCAGCACCACCGGGACAGAAGCTTTCTTT CASTTGTEAFF
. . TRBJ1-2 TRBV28 TGTGCCAGCAGTTTCCAGACCCTGTCTAGGTATGGCTACACCTTC CASSFQTLSRYGYTF